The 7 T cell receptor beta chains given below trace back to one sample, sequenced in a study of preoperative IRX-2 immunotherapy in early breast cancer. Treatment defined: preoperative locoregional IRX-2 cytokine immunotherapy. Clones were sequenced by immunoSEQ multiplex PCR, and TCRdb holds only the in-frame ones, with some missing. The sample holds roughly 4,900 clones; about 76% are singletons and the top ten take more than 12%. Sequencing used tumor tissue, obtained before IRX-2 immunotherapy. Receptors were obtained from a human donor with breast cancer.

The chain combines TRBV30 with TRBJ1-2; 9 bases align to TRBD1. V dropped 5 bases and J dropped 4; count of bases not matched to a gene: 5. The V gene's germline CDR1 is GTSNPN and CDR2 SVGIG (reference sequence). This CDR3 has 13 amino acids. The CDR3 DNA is TGTGCCTGGGGTGGGACAGGGTTCTATGGCTACACCTTC. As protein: CAWGGTGFYGYTF. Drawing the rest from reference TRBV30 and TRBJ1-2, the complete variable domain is SQTIHQWPATLVQPVGSPLSLECTVEGTSNPNLYWYRQAAGRGLQLLFYSVGIGQISSEVPQNLSASRPQDRQFILSSKKLLLSDSGFYLCAWGGTGFYGYTFGSGTRLTVV.

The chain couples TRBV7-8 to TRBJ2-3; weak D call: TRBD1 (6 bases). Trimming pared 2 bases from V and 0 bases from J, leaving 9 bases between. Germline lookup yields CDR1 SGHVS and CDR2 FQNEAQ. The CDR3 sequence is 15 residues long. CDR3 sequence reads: CASSLIQGSTDTQYF. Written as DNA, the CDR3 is TGTGCCAGCAGCTTAATACAGGGTAGCACAGATACGCAGTATTTT.

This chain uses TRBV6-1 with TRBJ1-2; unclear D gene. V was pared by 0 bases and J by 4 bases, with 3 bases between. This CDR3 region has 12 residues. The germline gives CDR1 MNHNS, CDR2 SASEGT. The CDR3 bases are TGTGCCAGCAGTGAAGCAGGCTATGGCTACACCTTC. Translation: CASSEAGYGYTF.

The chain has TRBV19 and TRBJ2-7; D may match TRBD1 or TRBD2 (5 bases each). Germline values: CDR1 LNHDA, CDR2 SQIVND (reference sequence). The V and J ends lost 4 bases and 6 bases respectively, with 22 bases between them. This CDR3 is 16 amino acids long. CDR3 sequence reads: CASSRWVGTASGEQYF. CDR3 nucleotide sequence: TGTGCCAGTAGTAGATGGGTGGGGACCGCAAGTGGCGAGCAGTACTTC.

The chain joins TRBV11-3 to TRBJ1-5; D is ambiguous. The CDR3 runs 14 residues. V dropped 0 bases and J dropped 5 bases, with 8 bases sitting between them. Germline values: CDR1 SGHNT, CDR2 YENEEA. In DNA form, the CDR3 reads TGTGCCAGCAGCTTAGAAGGGATTTATCAGCCCCAGCATTTT. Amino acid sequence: CASSLEGIYQPQHF.

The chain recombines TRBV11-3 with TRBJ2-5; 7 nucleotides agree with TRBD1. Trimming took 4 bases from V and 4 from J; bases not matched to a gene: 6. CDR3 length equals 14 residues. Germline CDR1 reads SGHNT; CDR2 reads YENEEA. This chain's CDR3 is CASSSPTGLETQYF. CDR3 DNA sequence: TGTGCCAGCAGCTCCCCGACAGGGCTAGAGACCCAGTACTTC.

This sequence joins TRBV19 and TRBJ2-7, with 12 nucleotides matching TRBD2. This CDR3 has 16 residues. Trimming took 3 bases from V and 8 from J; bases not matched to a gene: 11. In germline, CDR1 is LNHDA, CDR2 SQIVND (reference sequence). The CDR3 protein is CASSIELAGGLRKQYF. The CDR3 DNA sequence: TGTGCCAGTAGTATCGAACTAGCGGGAGGTCTGAGGAAGCAGTACTTC. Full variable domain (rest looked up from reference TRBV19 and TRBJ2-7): DGGITQSPKYLFRKEGQNVTLSCEQNLNHDAMYWYRQDPGQGLRLIYYSQIVNDFQKGDIAEGYSVSREKKESFPLTVTSAQKNPTAFYLCASSIELAGGLRKQYFGPGTRLTVT.